Listed here is a single T cell receptor beta chain. The time point is: inflamed ileum from the surgical specimen. The protocol was immunoSEQ multiplex PCR, while the TCRdb copy is restricted to in-frame clones and leaves out a portion. Among around 5,500 clones listed, about 80% were seen once. This sample is drawn from a study of T cell repertoires in ileal Crohn's disease. The V segment lost 5 bases and the J segment 0 bases; nucleotides outside the gene matches: 6. The germline V gene has CDR1 SGHNT and CDR2 YENEEA. The CDR3 spans 16 residues. Sequenced sample: ileal tissue. The sequence came from an adult with Crohn's disease. V gene TRBV11-3 combines with J gene TRBJ2-2; 7 bases fit TRBD2. The CDR3 DNA sequence: TGTGCCAGCAGCCCGTTCGGGGGGTCGAACACCGGGGAGCTGTTTTTT. Residues: CASSPFGGSNTGELFF.